This entry is about one TCR beta chain. In germline, CDR1 is SGDLS, CDR2 YYNGEE. The CDR3 contains 15 residues. Losses at the gene ends were 0 bases for V and 4 bases for J; bases not matched to a gene: 1. The data derive from a study of blood T cell repertoires in COVID-19. Background on the study: Sample material is recorded as cDNA or gDNA derived from T cells, B-cell-depleted T cells, or PBMCs.

As handled by the study authors: Researchers report that nucleated cell counts were estimated from reference gene primer amplification. Only in-frame clones appear in the TCRdb table, and some are missing; sequencing was by immunoSEQ multiplex PCR. V and J calls and clone size are copied from that table; D and trimming were computed from the DNA. In the table there are some 65,000 clones, 80% to 95% of which are singletons. The J gene is TRBJ2-1, the V gene TRBV9; 10 bases line up with TRBD2. The receptor's source is a man in his 70s with active COVID-19. Sequenced: peripheral blood. The chain's CDR3 is CASSVGLAGYNEQFF. Written as DNA, the CDR3 is TGTGCCAGCAGCGTAGGACTAGCGGGTTACAATGAGCAGTTCTTC.